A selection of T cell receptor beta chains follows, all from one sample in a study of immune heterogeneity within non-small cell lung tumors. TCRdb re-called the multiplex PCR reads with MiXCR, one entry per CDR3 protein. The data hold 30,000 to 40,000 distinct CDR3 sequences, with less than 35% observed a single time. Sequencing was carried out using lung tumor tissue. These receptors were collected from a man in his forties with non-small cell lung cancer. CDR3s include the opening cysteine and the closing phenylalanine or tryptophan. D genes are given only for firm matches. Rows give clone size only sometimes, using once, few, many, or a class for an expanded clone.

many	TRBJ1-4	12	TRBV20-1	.	CSARGLNEKLFF	TGCAGTGCTAGGGGACTAAATGAAAAACTGTTTTTT
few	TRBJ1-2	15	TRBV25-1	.	CASSEFDGGIYGYTF	TGTGCCAGCAGTGAATTCGATGGGGGGATCTATGGCTACACCTTC
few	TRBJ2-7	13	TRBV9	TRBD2	CASSVGGRDEQYF	TGTGCCAGCAGCGTAGGCGGGAGAGACGAGCAGTACTTC
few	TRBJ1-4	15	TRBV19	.	CASSTGQSTKEKLFF	TGTGCCAGTAGTACTGGACAGTCCACCAAGGAAAAACTGTTTTTT
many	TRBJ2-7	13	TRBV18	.	CASSPEPYYEQYF	TGTGCCAGCTCACCAGAGCCCTACTACGAGCAGTACTTC
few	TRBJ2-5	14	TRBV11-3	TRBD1	CASSRQGAGETQYF	TGTGCCAGCAGCCGACAGGGGGCAGGGGAGACCCAGTACTTC
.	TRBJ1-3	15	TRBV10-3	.	CAIRGTPDSGNTIYF	TGTGCCATCCGAGGGACGCCAGACTCTGGAAACACCATATATTTT
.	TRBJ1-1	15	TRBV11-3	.	CASSLRAGRNTEAFF	TGTGCCAGCAGCTTGAGGGCAGGACGGAACACTGAAGCTTTCTTT
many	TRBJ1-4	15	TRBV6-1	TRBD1	CASSGGQGNNEKLFF	TGTGCCAGCAGTGGGGGACAGGGTAATAATGAAAAACTGTTTTTT
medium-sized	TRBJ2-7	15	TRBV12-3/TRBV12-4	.	CASSLVWTVAYEQYF	TGTGCCAGCAGTTTAGTCTGGACAGTGGCCTACGAGCAGTACTTC
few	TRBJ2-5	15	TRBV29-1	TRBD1	CSVGGTGPSQETQYF	TGCAGCGTTGGGGGGACAGGGCCATCCCAAGAGACCCAGTACTTC
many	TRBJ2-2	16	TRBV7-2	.	CASSRDRPPNTGELFF	TGTGCCAGCAGTCGCGACAGGCCCCCGAACACCGGGGAGCTGTTTTTT
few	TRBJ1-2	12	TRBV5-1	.	CASHRESYGYTF	TGCGCCAGCCACAGGGAAAGCTATGGCTACACCTTC
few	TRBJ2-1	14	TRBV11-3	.	CASSLNQLVTEQFF	TGTGCCAGCAGCTTAAACCAACTAGTTACCGAGCAGTTCTTC
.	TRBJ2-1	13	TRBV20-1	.	CSAREESIHEQFF	TGCAGTGCTAGAGAGGAAAGTATCCATGAGCAGTTCTTC
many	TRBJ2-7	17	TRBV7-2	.	CASSLGNKRDSSYEQYF	TGTGCCAGCAGCTTAGGAAATAAGCGGGACAGCTCCTACGAGCAGTACTTC
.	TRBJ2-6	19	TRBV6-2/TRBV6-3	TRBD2	CASIYSSSGASSGANVLTF	TGTGCCAGCATTTACTCTTCTAGCGGGGCGAGCTCTGGGGCCAACGTCCTGACTTTC
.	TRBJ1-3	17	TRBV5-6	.	CASSLYWDTNSGNTIYF	TGTGCCAGCAGCTTGTATTGGGACACGAACTCTGGAAACACCATATATTTT
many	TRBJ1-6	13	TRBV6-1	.	CASRVSPHSPLHF	TGTGCCAGCAGAGTCTCCCCTCATTCACCCCTCCACTTT
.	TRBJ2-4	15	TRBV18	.	CASSPGGMAKNIQYF	TGTGCCAGCTCACCTGGAGGGATGGCCAAAAACATTCAGTACTTC
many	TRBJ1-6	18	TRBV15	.	CATSSPTAGFSYNSPLHF	TGTGCCACCAGCAGTCCGACGGCCGGTTTCTCCTATAATTCACCCCTCCACTTT
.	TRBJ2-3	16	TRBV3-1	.	CASSQVSGIATDTQYF	TGTGCCAGCAGCCAAGTGTCGGGGATTGCCACAGATACGCAGTATTTT
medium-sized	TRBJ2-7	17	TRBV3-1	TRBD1	CASSNPGTGGKAGEQYF	TGTGCCAGCAGCAACCCAGGGACAGGGGGCAAAGCGGGCGAGCAGTACTTC
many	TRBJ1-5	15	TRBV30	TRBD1	CAWSSGQGQNQPQHF	TGTGCCTGGAGTTCGGGACAGGGTCAGAATCAGCCCCAGCATTTT
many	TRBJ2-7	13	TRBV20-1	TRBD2	CSARDGLAYEQYF	TGCAGTGCTAGAGACGGACTAGCCTACGAGCAGTACTTC
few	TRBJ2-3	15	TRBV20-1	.	CSASGMPGHTDTQYF	TGCAGTGCTAGCGGTATGCCAGGTCACACAGATACGCAGTATTTT
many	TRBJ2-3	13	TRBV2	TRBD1	CASSWQGEDTQYF	TGTGCCAGCAGTTGGCAGGGGGAAGATACGCAGTATTTT
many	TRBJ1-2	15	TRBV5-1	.	CASSFAETGYYGYTF	TGCGCCAGCAGCTTCGCCGAAACAGGGTACTATGGCTACACCTTC
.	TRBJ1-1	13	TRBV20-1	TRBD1	CSAGQGAVTEAFF	TGCAGTGCGGGACAGGGGGCGGTCACTGAAGCTTTCTTT
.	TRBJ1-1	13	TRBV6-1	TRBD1	CASSSGTGVGSFF	TGTGCCAGCAGCTCCGGGACAGGGGTCGGGTCTTTCTTT
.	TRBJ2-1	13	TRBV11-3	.	CASSFDMAREQFF	TGTGCCAGCAGCTTCGACATGGCGAGAGAGCAGTTCTTC
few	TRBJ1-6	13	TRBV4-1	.	CASSQEAGSPLHF	TGCGCCAGCAGCCAAGAGGCAGGGTCACCCCTCCACTTT
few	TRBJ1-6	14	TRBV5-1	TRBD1	CASREQGVGSPLHF	TGCGCCAGCAGAGAACAGGGGGTAGGTTCACCCCTCCACTTT
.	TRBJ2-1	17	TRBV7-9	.	CASSLSRGALPVNEQFF	TGTGCCAGCAGCCTATCCAGGGGGGCCCTTCCGGTAAATGAGCAGTTCTTC
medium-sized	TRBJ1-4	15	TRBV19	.	CASSTIQGADEKLFF	TGTGCCAGTAGTACCATACAGGGAGCCGATGAAAAACTGTTTTTT
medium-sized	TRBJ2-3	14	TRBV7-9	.	CASSLRLITDTQYF	TGTGCCAGCAGCCTCAGACTGATCACAGATACGCAGTATTTT
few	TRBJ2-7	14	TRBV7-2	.	CASSLERVTYEQYF	TGTGCCAGCAGCTTAGAACGGGTAACCTACGAGCAGTACTTC
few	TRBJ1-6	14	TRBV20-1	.	CSASLSRANSPLHF	TGCAGTGCTAGTCTGTCTAGAGCTAATTCACCCCTCCACTTT
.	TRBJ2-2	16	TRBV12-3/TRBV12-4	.	CASSFQTGTSTGELFF	TGTGCCAGCAGTTTCCAAACCGGGACTTCAACCGGGGAGCTGTTTTTT
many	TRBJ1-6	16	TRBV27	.	CASSLEGLLYNSPLHF	TGTGCCAGCAGTTTAGAGGGGTTACTCTATAATTCACCCCTCCACTTT
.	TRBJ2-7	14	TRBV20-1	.	CSVSGKKGHGEQYF	TGCAGCGTAAGTGGAAAAAAGGGGCATGGCGAGCAGTACTTC
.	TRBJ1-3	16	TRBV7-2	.	CASGPQPGSGGNTIYF	TGTGCCAGCGGCCCCCAGCCGGGGTCGGGTGGAAACACCATATATTTT
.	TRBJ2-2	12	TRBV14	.	CASSQDRGGLFF	TGTGCCAGCAGCCAAGACAGAGGGGGACTGTTTTTT
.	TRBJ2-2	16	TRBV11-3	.	CASSSSTVMGPGELFF	TGTGCCAGCAGCTCCTCGACAGTCATGGGTCCCGGGGAGCTGTTTTTT
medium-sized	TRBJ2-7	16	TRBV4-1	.	CASSQEYGPSSYEQYF	TGCGCCAGCAGCCAAGAGTACGGGCCAAGCTCCTACGAGCAGTACTTC
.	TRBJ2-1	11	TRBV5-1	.	CANPGAGEQFF	TGCGCCAACCCGGGGGCCGGCGAGCAGTTCTTC
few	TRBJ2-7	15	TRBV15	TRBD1	CATSRTGTGAYEQYF	TGTGCCACCAGCAGAACCGGGACAGGAGCCTACGAGCAGTACTTC
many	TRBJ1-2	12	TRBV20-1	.	CSAPGPGAGYTF	TGCAGTGCCCCAGGTCCAGGGGCTGGCTACACCTTC
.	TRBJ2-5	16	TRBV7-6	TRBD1	CASSRNRDRDQETQYF	TGTGCCAGCAGCCGAAACCGGGACAGGGACCAAGAGACCCAGTACTTC
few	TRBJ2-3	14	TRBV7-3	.	CASSFAGRADTQYF	TGTGCCAGCAGCTTTGCGGGACGCGCAGATACGCAGTATTTT
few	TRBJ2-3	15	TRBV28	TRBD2	CASSLGLAGGDTQYF	TGTGCCAGCAGTTTGGGACTAGCGGGAGGAGATACGCAGTATTTT
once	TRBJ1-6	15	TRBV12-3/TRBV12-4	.	CASRRGDYYNSSLHF	TGTGCCAGTAGGCGGGGGGACTACTATAATTCAAGCCTCCACTTT
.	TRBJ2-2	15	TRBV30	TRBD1	CAWGGTGARTGELFF	TGTGCCTGGGGGGGGACAGGGGCGCGCACCGGGGAGCTGTTTTTT